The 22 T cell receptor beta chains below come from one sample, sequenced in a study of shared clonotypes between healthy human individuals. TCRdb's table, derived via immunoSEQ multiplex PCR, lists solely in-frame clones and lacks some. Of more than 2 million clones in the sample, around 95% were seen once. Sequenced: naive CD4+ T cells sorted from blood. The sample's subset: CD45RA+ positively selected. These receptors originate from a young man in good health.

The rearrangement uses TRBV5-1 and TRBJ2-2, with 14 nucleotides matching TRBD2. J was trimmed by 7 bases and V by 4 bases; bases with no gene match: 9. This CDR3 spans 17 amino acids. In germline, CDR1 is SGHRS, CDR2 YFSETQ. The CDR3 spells CASSPPGLAGADGELFF. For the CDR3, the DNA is TGCGCCAGCAGCCCCCCGGGACTAGCGGGAGCTGACGGGGAGCTGTTTTTT.

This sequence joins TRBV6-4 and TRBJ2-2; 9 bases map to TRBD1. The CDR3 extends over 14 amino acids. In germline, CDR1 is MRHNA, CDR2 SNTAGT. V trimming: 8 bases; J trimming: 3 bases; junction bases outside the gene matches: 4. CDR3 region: CASSRTGDTGELFF. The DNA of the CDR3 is TGTGCCAGCTCCCGGACAGGGGACACCGGGGAGCTGTTTTTT.

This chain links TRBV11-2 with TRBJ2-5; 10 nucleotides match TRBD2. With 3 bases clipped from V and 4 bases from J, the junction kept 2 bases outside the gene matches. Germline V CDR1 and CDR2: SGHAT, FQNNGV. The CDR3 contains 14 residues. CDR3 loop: CASSFRTSGETQYF. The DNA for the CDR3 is TGTGCCAGCAGCTTCAGGACTAGCGGAGAGACCCAGTACTTC.

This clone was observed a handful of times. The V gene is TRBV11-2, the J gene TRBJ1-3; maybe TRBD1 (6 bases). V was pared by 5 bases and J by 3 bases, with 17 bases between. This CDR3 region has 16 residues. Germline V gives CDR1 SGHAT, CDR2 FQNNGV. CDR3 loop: CASSQMAGGDGNTIYF. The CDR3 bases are TGTGCCAGCAGCCAGATGGCGGGGGGCGATGGAAACACCATATATTTT.

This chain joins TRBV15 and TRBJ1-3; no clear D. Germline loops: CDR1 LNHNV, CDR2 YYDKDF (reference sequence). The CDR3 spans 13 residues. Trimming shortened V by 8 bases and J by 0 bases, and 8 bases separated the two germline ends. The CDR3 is CATRAFSGNTIYF. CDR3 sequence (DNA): TGTGCCACCCGCGCCTTCTCTGGAAACACCATATATTTT.

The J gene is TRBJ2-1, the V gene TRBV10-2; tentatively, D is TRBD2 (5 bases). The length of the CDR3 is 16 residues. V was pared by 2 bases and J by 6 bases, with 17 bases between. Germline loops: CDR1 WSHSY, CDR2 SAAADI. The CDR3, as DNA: TGCGCCAGCAGTGAGATCGGGGTTGGGATGAGCAATGAGCAGTTCTTC. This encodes CASSEIGVGMSNEQFF.

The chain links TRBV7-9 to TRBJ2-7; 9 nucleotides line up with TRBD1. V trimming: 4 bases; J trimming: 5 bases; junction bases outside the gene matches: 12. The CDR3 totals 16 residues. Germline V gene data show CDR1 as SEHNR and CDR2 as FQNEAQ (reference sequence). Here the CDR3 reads CASSSEPGTGKHEQYF. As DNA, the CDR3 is TGTGCCAGCAGCTCAGAGCCCGGGACAGGGAAGCACGAGCAGTACTTC.

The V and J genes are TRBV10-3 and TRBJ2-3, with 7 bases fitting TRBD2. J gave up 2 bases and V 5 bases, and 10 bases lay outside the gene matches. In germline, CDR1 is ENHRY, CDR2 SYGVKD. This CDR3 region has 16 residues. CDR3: CAISSTSALTTDTQYF. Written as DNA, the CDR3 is TGTGCCATCAGTTCTACTAGCGCCTTAACCACAGATACGCAGTATTTT.

The DNA for the CDR3 is TGTGCCATCAGTGAGGGGGTAGCGGGAGTGAACTACAATGAGCAGTTCTTC. It codes for CAISEGVAGVNYNEQFF. V is TRBV10-3 and J is TRBJ2-1; 9 nucleotides align to TRBD2. With V trimmed by 2 bases and J by 3 bases, 8 bases remained unmatched. The CDR3 runs 17 residues. CDR1 ENHRY and CDR2 SYGVKD come from the germline V gene.

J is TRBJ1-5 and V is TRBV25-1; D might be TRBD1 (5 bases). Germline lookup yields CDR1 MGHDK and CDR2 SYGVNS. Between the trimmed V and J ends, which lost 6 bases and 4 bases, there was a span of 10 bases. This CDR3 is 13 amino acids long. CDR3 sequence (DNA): TGTGCCAGCAGCACGGGACTTAATCAGCCCCAGCATTTT. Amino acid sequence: CASSTGLNQPQHF.

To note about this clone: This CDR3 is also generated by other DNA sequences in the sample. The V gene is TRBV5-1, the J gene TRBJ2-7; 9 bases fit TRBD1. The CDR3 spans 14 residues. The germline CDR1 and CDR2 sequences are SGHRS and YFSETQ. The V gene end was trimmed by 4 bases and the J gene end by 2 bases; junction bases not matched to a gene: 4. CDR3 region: CASSLGQGPYEQYF. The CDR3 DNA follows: TGCGCCAGCAGCCTGGGACAGGGACCCTACGAGCAGTACTTC. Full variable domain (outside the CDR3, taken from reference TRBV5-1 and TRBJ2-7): KAGVTQTPRYLIKTRGQQVTLSCSPISGHRSVSWYQQTPGQGLQFLFEYFSETQRNKGNFPGRFSGRQFSNSRSEMNVSTLELGDSALYLCASSLGQGPYEQYFGPGTRLTVT.

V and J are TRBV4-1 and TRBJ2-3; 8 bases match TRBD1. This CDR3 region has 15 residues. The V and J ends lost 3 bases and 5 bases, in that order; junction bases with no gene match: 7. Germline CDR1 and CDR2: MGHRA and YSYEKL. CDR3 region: CASSHGRGLLDTQYF. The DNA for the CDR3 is TGCGCCAGCAGCCACGGCAGGGGGCTTTTAGATACGCAGTATTTT.

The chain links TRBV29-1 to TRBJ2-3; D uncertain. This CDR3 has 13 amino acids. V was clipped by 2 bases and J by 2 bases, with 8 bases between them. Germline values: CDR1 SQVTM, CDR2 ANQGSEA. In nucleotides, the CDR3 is TGCAGCGTTGAATCCCGACTCACAGATACGCAGTATTTT. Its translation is CSVESRLTDTQYF.

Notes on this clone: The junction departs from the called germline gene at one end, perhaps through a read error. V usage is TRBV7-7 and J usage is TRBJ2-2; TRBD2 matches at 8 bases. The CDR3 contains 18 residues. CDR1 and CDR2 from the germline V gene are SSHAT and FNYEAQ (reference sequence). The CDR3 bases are TGTGCTAGCAGCTTAGATGTAGCGGGGAAAACGAACACCGGGGAGCTGTTTTTT. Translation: CASSLDVAGKTNTGELFF.

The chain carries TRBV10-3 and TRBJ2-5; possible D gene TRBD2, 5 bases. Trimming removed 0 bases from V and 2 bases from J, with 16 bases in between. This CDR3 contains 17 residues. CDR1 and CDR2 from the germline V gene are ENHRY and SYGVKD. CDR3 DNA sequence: TGTGCCATCAGTGAGTCTGGAGGCCTGGGCTTTCAAGAGACCCAGTACTTC. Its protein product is CAISESGGLGFQETQYF.

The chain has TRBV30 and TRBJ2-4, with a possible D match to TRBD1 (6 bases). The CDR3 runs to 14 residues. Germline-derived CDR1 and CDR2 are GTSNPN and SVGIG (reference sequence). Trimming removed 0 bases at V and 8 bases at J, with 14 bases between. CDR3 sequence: CAWSVLGGKDIQYF. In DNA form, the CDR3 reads TGTGCCTGGAGTGTATTAGGGGGTAAAGACATTCAGTACTTC.

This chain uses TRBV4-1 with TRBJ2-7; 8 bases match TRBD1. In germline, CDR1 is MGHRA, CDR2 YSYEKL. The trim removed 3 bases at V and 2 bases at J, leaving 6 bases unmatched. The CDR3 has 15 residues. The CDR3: CASSHTGGPAYEQYF. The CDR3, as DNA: TGCGCCAGCAGCCATACAGGGGGTCCGGCCTACGAGCAGTACTTC.

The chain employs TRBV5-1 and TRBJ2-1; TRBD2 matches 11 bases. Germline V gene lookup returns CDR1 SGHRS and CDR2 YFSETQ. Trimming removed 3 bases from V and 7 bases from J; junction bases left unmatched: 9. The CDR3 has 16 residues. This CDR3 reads CASSSLLAGGRNEQFF. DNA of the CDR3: TGCGCCAGCAGCTCTCTTCTAGCGGGGGGCAGAAATGAGCAGTTCTTC. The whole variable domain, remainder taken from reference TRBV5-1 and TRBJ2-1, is KAGVTQTPRYLIKTRGQQVTLSCSPISGHRSVSWYQQTPGQGLQFLFEYFSETQRNKGNFPGRFSGRQFSNSRSEMNVSTLELGDSALYLCASSSLLAGGRNEQFFGPGTRLTVL.

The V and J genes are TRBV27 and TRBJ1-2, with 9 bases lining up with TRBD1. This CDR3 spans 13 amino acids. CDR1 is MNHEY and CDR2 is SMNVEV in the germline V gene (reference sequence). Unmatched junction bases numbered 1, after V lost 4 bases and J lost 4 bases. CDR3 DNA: TGTGCCAGCAGTTCGACAGGGGGCTATGGCTACACCTTC. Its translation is CASSSTGGYGYTF.

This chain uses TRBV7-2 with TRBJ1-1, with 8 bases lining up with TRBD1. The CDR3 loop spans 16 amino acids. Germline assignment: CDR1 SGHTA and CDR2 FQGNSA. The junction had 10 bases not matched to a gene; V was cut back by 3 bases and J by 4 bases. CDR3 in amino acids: CASSLVGDRGGTEAFF. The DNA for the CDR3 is TGTGCCAGCAGCTTGGTGGGTGACAGGGGAGGCACTGAAGCTTTCTTT.

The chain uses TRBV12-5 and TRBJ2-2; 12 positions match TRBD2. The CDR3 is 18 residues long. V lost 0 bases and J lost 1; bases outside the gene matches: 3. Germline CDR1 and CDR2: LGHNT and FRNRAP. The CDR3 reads CASGLVLAGGLNTGELFF. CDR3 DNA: TGTGCTAGTGGTTTGGTACTAGCGGGAGGCCTGAACACCGGGGAGCTGTTTTTT.

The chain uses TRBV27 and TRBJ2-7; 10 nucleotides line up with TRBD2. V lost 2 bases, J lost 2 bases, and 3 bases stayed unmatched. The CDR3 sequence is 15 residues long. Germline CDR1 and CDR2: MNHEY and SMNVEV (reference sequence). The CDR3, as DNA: TGTGCCAGCAGTTTAAATCTAGCGGGGGCCTACGAGCAGTACTTC. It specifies CASSLNLAGAYEQYF.